Given below is one T cell receptor beta chain in context. Per the study methods: Reference gene primer amplification yielded estimated nucleated cell counts. Only in-frame clones appear in the TCRdb table, and some are missing; sequencing was by immunoSEQ multiplex PCR. The V and J calls and the clone size are those of that table, but D and trimming were determined from the DNA. This table holds 200,000 to 250,000 clones, about nine tenths found once. This record comes from a study of blood T cell repertoires in COVID-19. Looking at the study overall: Acute and convalescent COVID-19 samples came from the United States, Italy and Spain. PBMCs, B-cell-depleted T cells, or T cells were the source of the cDNA or gDNA that made up the material.

Sequences were obtained from peripheral blood. This TCR derives from a woman aged 60-75 years with acute or convalescent COVID-19.

In DNA form, the CDR3 reads TGTGCCTTGGGGACAGGGGGTAATTCACCCCTCCACTTT. Its protein is CALGTGGNSPLHF. This chain uses TRBV30 with TRBJ1-6; 11 bases align to TRBD1. Germline CDR1 reads GTSNPN; CDR2 reads SVGIG (reference sequence). CDR3 length: 13 residues. V shed 7 bases and J 6 bases; nucleotides not matched to a gene: 2.